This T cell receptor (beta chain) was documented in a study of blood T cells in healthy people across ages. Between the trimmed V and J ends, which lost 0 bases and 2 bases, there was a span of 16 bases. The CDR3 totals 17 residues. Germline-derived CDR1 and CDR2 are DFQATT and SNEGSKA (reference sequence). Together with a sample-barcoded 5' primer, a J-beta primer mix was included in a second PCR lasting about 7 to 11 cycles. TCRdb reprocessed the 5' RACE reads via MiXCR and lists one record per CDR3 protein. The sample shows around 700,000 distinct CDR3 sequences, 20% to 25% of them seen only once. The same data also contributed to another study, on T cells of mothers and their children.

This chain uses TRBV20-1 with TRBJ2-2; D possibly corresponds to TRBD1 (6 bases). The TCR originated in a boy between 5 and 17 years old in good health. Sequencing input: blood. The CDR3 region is CSAREQRGQRNTGELFF. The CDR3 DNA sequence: TGCAGTGCTAGAGAACAAAGAGGACAGAGAAACACCGGGGAGCTGTTTTTT.